A single T cell receptor (beta chain) is shown here with its context. Per germline, CDR1 MDHEN and CDR2 SYDVKM. J was trimmed by 6 bases and V by 7 bases; bases with no gene match: 12. This CDR3 spans 14 amino acids. The protocol was immunoSEQ multiplex PCR, while the TCRdb copy is restricted to in-frame clones and leaves out a portion. The sample has fewer than 70,000 clones; around 90% are singletons. The data derive from a study of OX40 agonist ivuxolimab in advanced cancers. About the research overall: Patients were treated with ivuxolimab, an agonistic anti-OX40 (CD134) antibody. Those treated in dose escalation had hepatocellular carcinoma, melanoma, renal cell cancer or head and neck cancer. Every 2 weeks, patients received ivuxolimab intravenously, dosed at 0.01 to 10 mg/kg.

Sample: CD4+ or CD8+ T cells sorted from blood, taken in a trial of the OX40 agonist ivuxolimab. The genes are TRBV28 and TRBJ2-7, with TRBD1 identical over 7 bases. The clonotype comes from an adult with an advanced solid tumor such as melanoma, head and neck, liver or kidney cancer. CDR3 protein: CASIKRYDRAEQYF. The CDR3 bases are TGTGCCAGCATCAAAAGGTATGACAGGGCCGAGCAGTACTTC.